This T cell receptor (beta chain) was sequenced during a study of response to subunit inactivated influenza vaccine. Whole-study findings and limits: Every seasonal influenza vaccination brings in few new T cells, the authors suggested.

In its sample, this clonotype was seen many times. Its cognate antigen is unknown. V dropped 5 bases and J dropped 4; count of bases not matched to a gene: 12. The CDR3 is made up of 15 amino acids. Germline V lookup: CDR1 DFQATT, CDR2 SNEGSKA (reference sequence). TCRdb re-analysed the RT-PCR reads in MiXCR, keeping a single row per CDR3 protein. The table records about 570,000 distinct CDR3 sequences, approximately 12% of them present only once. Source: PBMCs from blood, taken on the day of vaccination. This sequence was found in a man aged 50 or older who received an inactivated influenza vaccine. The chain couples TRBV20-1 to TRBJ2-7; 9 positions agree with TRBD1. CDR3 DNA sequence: TGCAGTGCTCTCGCCCCCACAGGGGGCGAGTACGAGCAGTACTTC. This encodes CSALAPTGGEYEQYF.